The 31 T cell receptor beta chains presented below share a single source sample, sequenced in a study of OX40 agonist ivuxolimab in advanced cancers. Clones were read by immunoSEQ multiplex PCR, and TCRdb kept only the in-frame ones, dropping some. The sample shows roughly 28,000 clones, about four fifths of them seen only once. The source material was CD4+ or CD8+ T cells sorted from blood, sampled in a trial of the OX40 agonist ivuxolimab. The origin of the receptors is an adult with an advanced solid tumor such as melanoma, head and neck, liver or kidney cancer.

The genes are TRBV9 and TRBJ2-3; D might be TRBD1 (6 bases). This CDR3 is 17 amino acids long. Trimming took 0 bases from V and 2 from J, leaving 16 bases between them. Per the germline V gene, CDR1 is SGDLS and CDR2 is YYNGEE. The CDR3 spells CASSVASGRGYTDTQYF. For the CDR3, the DNA is TGTGCCAGCAGCGTAGCGTCCGGCAGGGGCTACACAGATACGCAGTATTTT.

V gene TRBV19 combines with J gene TRBJ1-4; D is perhaps TRBD1 (5 bases). The CDR3 contains 19 residues. The V end was cut by 3 bases, the J end by 4 bases, with 24 bases between. The germline gives CDR1 LNHDA, CDR2 SQIVND (reference sequence). CDR3 sequence reads: CASSIDVGKYSGFNEKLFF. The CDR3 DNA sequence: TGTGCCAGTAGTATTGACGTTGGGAAGTACTCAGGGTTTAATGAAAAACTGTTTTTT.

This rearrangement joins TRBV19 to TRBJ2-1; D is possibly TRBD2 (5 bases). Per the germline V gene, CDR1 is LNHDA and CDR2 is SQIVND (reference sequence). The CDR3 loop spans 15 amino acids. The V end was cut by 6 bases, the J end by 4 bases, with 16 bases between. CDR3 sequence reads: CASSISPGIYNEQFF. CDR3 DNA: TGTGCCAGTAGCATCAGCCCGGGAATTTACAATGAGCAGTTCTTC.

The chain joins TRBV7-9 to TRBJ2-7, with unresolved D. This CDR3 region has 15 residues. Germline V CDR1 and CDR2: SEHNR, FQNEAQ (reference sequence). V dropped 1 base and J dropped 5 bases, with 15 bases sitting between them. The CDR3 DNA reads as TGTGCCAGCAGCTTAGTCACCGGGCACCCCCACGAGCAGTACTTC. As protein: CASSLVTGHPHEQYF.

The chain combines TRBV5-1 with TRBJ2-7; D might be TRBD1 or TRBD2, each matching 5 bases. The germline gives CDR1 SGHRS, CDR2 YFSETQ. The length of the CDR3 is 15 residues. Trimming shortened V by 4 bases and J by 3 bases, and 17 bases separated the two germline ends. Here the CDR3 reads CASSGTDGTYYEQYF. The CDR3 DNA reads as TGCGCCAGCAGCGGGACGGACGGAACATACTACGAGCAGTACTTC.

The chain is built from TRBV7-9 and TRBJ2-1; 9 bases match TRBD2. CDR1 is SEHNR, CDR2 FQNEAQ, per germline (reference sequence). This CDR3 contains 12 residues. Trimming removed 3 bases from V and 12 bases from J; junction bases left unmatched: 3. Here the CDR3 DNA reads TGTGCCAGCAGCTTGGGACTAGCTGTGCAGTTCTTC. This gives the protein CASSLGLAVQFF.

The V gene is TRBV27, the J gene TRBJ1-4; possibly TRBD1 for D (5 bases). There are 14 residues in the CDR3. Trimming took 5 bases from V and 5 from J, leaving 12 bases between them. Germline V gives CDR1 MNHEY, CDR2 SMNVEV (reference sequence). CDR3 DNA: TGTGCCAGCAGTCCTCAGGGAGAGAATGAAAAACTGTTTTTT. Residues: CASSPQGENEKLFF.

The chain carries TRBV10-1 and TRBJ2-2; 7 bases fit TRBD2. The CDR3 is 13 amino acids. The V gene's germline CDR1 is WNHNN and CDR2 SYGVQD (reference sequence). The trim removed 4 bases at V and 4 bases at J, leaving 0 bases unmatched. CDR3 in DNA: TGCGCCAGCAGTGCGGGGGGCACCGGGGAGCTGTTTTTT. It is translated as CASSAGGTGELFF.

CDR3 region: CATSPFGGETAETQYF. For the CDR3, the DNA is TGTGCCACCTCCCCCTTCGGAGGGGAGACGGCCGAGACCCAGTACTTC. The rearrangement uses TRBV7-6 and TRBJ2-5, with a weak D call TRBD2 (6 bases). Trimming pared 10 bases from V and 5 bases from J, leaving 26 bases between. The CDR3 sequence is 16 residues long. Germline CDR1 and CDR2: SGHVS and FNYEAQ.

This clone was observed a handful of times. The J gene is TRBJ1-2, the V gene TRBV7-6; TRBD1 matches at 8 bases. The ends lost 0 bases at V and 4 bases at J; junction bases unmatched: 7. The CDR3 totals 16 residues. Germline V CDR1 and CDR2: SGHVS, FNYEAQ. CDR3 in amino acids: CASSLAPQDRVYGYTF. CDR3 DNA sequence: TGTGCCAGCAGCTTAGCCCCTCAGGACAGGGTCTATGGCTACACCTTC.

The V and J genes are TRBV9 and TRBJ1-3; D is perhaps TRBD1 (5 bases). V was trimmed by 4 bases and J by 2 bases, leaving 10 bases between them. CDR1 SGDLS and CDR2 YYNGEE come from the germline V gene. CDR3 size: 14 residues. CDR3 sequence (DNA): TGTGCCAGCAGCCCGGGGGGGACTGGAAACACCATATATTTT. Protein sequence: CASSPGGTGNTIYF.

The V and J genes are TRBV5-4 and TRBJ2-1; no reliable D call. The CDR3 covers 14 residues. V lost 5 bases to trimming and J lost 7 bases, with 16 bases between them. Germline V gives CDR1 SGHNT, CDR2 YYREEE (reference sequence). CDR3: CASRPSPEDNEQFF. CDR3 in DNA: TGTGCCAGCAGACCCTCCCCCGAGGATAATGAGCAGTTCTTC.

This clone has just one count. V is TRBV7-8 and J is TRBJ2-7; D is uncertain. Germline V gives CDR1 SGHVS, CDR2 FQNEAQ. Trimming took off 1 base at V and 2 bases at J, with 6 bases between the two ends. This CDR3 spans 13 amino acids. The CDR3 sequence: CASSLDSPYEQYF. Here the CDR3 DNA reads TGTGCCAGCAGCTTAGACAGTCCCTACGAGCAGTACTTC.

V and J are TRBV7-9 and TRBJ1-2; 8 bases are a match to TRBD1. CDR1 and CDR2 from the germline V gene are SEHNR and FQNEAQ (reference sequence). V was clipped by 4 bases and J by 6 bases; unmatched bases: 7. The CDR3 covers 14 residues. The CDR3 sequence: CASSSKTGADGYTF. CDR3 DNA sequence: TGTGCCAGCAGCTCCAAGACAGGGGCGGATGGCTACACCTTC.

This clone appeared a single time. The CDR3 DNA reads TGTGCCAGTAGCATCCTAGTAGGGACAGGGTGGACTGAAGCTTTCTTT. It encodes CASSILVGTGWTEAFF. V and J are TRBV19 and TRBJ1-1, with 9 bases aligning to TRBD1. Germline lookup yields CDR1 LNHDA and CDR2 SQIVND (reference sequence). CDR3 size: 16 residues. The V segment lost 6 bases and the J segment 5 bases; nucleotides outside the gene matches: 13.

V usage is TRBV5-1 and J usage is TRBJ2-5, with 8 bases lining up with TRBD1. V lost 6 bases and J lost 4; bases outside the gene matches: 8. This CDR3 spans 14 amino acids. The V gene's germline CDR1 is SGHRS and CDR2 YFSETQ. The CDR3 coding sequence is TGCGCCAGCACCACCAGGGGGCACCGAGAGACCCAGTACTTC. The encoded protein is CASTTRGHRETQYF.

This chain links TRBV25-1 with TRBJ1-1; TRBD1 matches 7 bases. The germline CDR1 and CDR2 sequences are MGHDK and SYGVNS. The CDR3 covers 14 residues. V shed 4 bases and J 5 bases; nucleotides not matched to a gene: 7. In DNA form, the CDR3 reads TGTGCCAGCAGTGTAGACAGGGAGAGGACTGAAGCTTTCTTT. As protein: CASSVDRERTEAFF. Together with reference TRBV25-1 and TRBJ1-1, the CDR3 gives the full variable domain: EADIYQTPRYLVIGTGKKITLECSQTMGHDKMYWYQQDPGMELHLIHYSYGVNSTEKGDLSSESTVSRIRTEHFPLTLESARPSHTSQYLCASSVDRERTEAFFGQGTRLTVV.

The chain is built from TRBV27 and TRBJ1-2; 9 bases map to TRBD1. Trimming at V came to 9 bases and at J to 3 bases, leaving 11 bases not matched to a gene. In germline, CDR1 is MNHEY, CDR2 SMNVEV (reference sequence). This CDR3 has 15 amino acids. Here the CDR3 reads CASSLQGARDYGYTF. In DNA, the CDR3 is TGTGCCAGTTCATTACAGGGGGCGCGGGACTATGGCTACACCTTC.

This clone was detected only once. This sequence joins TRBV4-1 and TRBJ1-1; D is unclear. The CDR3 is 14 residues long. V dropped 1 base and J dropped 1 base, with 7 bases sitting between them. Germline V CDR1 and CDR2: MGHRA, YSYEKL. CDR3 in amino acids: CASSQVGRNTEAFF. CDR3 sequence (DNA): TGCGCCAGCAGCCAAGTCGGGAGGAACACTGAAGCTTTCTTT.

The gene calls are TRBV4-1 and TRBJ2-1, with 10 bases that match TRBD2. J was trimmed by 10 bases and V by 4 bases; bases with no gene match: 13. Germline CDR1 reads MGHRA; CDR2 reads YSYEKL. The CDR3 contains 16 residues. The CDR3 sequence is CASSRGTSVGVEEQFF. DNA of the CDR3: TGCGCCAGCAGCCGAGGGACTAGCGTTGGGGTAGAGGAGCAGTTCTTC.

The gene calls are TRBV7-9 and TRBJ2-7; 8 bases fit TRBD1. V lost 6 bases and J lost 3; bases outside the gene matches: 1. The CDR3 runs to 12 residues. The V gene's germline CDR1 is SEHNR and CDR2 FQNEAQ (reference sequence). CDR3 coding DNA: TGTGCCAGCAGGGGACAGGACTACGAGCAGTACTTC. Protein sequence: CASRGQDYEQYF.

The rearrangement joins TRBV29-1 to TRBJ1-2; D is uncertain. CDR1 and CDR2 from the germline V gene are SQVTM and ANQGSEA. This CDR3 has 14 amino acids. Trimming cost V 7 bases and J 3 bases, with 18 bases left between them. The CDR3 loop is CSATSSSSDYGYTF. For the CDR3, the DNA is TGCAGCGCCACGTCGAGCTCTTCCGACTATGGCTACACCTTC.

The gene calls are TRBV7-9 and TRBJ2-3; 9 positions agree with TRBD2. The CDR3 has 16 amino acids. The junction had 3 bases not matched to a gene; V was cut back by 1 base and J by 1 base. Looked up from germline, CDR1 is SEHNR and CDR2 is FQNEAQ (reference sequence). The CDR3, as DNA: TGTGCCAGCAGCTTAGTCGCTAGCGGGGGCACAGATACGCAGTATTTT. This gives the protein CASSLVASGGTDTQYF.

The rearrangement links TRBV4-1 to TRBJ2-5, with D perhaps matching TRBD1 (5 bases). V was cut by 1 base and J by 2 bases, with 11 bases left in between. The CDR3 contains 15 residues. CDR1 and CDR2 from the germline V gene are MGHRA and YSYEKL. This CDR3 reads CASSQGVGAQETQYF. The DNA of the CDR3 is TGCGCCAGCAGCCAAGGAGTAGGGGCTCAAGAGACCCAGTACTTC.

The CDR3 nucleotides are TGTGCCAGTAGTATCGGAGGGGGAAGCAATCAGCCCCAGCATTTT. It codes for CASSIGGGSNQPQHF. The V call is TRBV19, the J call TRBJ1-5; D may be TRBD1 (6 bases). This CDR3 is 15 amino acids long. V shed 3 bases and J shed 1 base, with 10 bases lying between them. CDR1 and CDR2 from the germline V gene are LNHDA and SQIVND (reference sequence).

This clone was seen only once. The chain combines TRBV7-6 with TRBJ1-6; TRBD1 might be the D (5 bases). The CDR3 has 15 residues. V was clipped by 5 bases and J by 6 bases, with 14 bases between them. Germline V gene sequence: CDR1 SGHVS, CDR2 FNYEAQ. CDR3 nucleotide sequence: TGTGCCAGCAGCAGACTTCCGGGACGTAATTCACCCCTCCACTTT. Translation gives CASSRLPGRNSPLHF.

The rearrangement joins TRBV6-1 to TRBJ2-7; possibly TRBD2 for D (7 bases). The CDR3 totals 13 residues. The V end lost 8 bases, the J end lost 5 bases, and 16 bases lay between the germline ends. Germline CDR1 and CDR2: MNHNS and SASEGT. The CDR3 loop reads CASVRTRGNEQYF. CDR3 coding DNA: TGTGCCAGCGTCCGGACTAGGGGGAACGAGCAGTACTTC.

The chain has TRBV19 and TRBJ2-7, with TRBD1 identical over 9 bases. The CDR3 covers 14 residues. Germline V gives CDR1 LNHDA, CDR2 SQIVND (reference sequence). J was trimmed by 4 bases and V by 6 bases; bases with no gene match: 7. CDR3 coding DNA: TGTGCCAGTAGCGCACAGGGGGCTGGGTACGAGCAGTACTTC. Protein sequence: CASSAQGAGYEQYF.

This clone was found once. The chain uses TRBV7-7 and TRBJ1-2; D call uncertain. This CDR3 region has 13 residues. V lost 5 bases, J lost 5 bases, and 12 bases lay in between. Germline assignment: CDR1 SSHAT and CDR2 FNYEAQ (reference sequence). The chain's CDR3 is CASSIVLGYGYTF. The CDR3 DNA is TGTGCCAGCAGCATCGTACTCGGGTATGGCTACACCTTC.

CDR3 coding DNA: TGTGCCAGTAGTATCTTGGGACAGGGTTACAATGAGCAGTTCTTC. This encodes CASSILGQGYNEQFF. The chain recombines TRBV19 with TRBJ2-1, with TRBD1 identical over 9 bases. The V gene's germline CDR1 is LNHDA and CDR2 SQIVND (reference sequence). The CDR3 contains 15 residues. Trimming at V came to 3 bases and at J to 4 bases, leaving 4 bases not matched to a gene.

The chain uses TRBV6-6 and TRBJ1-2; D is perhaps TRBD1 (6 bases). The CDR3 runs 14 residues. Germline values: CDR1 MNHNY, CDR2 SVGAGI (reference sequence). Trimming pared 5 bases from V and 4 bases from J, leaving 14 bases between. The CDR3 reads CASSRDTGGYGYTF. CDR3 nucleotides: TGTGCCAGCAGTAGGGACACGGGTGGCTATGGCTACACCTTC.